These T cell receptor beta chains were read from a single sample in a study of cytomegalovirus exposure and HLA in healthy donors. Profiling relied on immunoSEQ multiplex PCR, and the TCRdb table lists in-frame clones only, not all of them. The sample contains approximately 140,000 clones, around 77% of which appear only once. The sequenced material came from PBMCs. The source is a woman aged 50 to 65 in good health and CMV-seronegative. Both conserved end residues are trimmed from each CDR3.

CDR3aa: ASSGQAPYNEQF
j_gene: TRBJ2-1
v_gene: TRBV5-4

CDR3aa: ASSDPVLYGYT
j_gene: TRBJ1-2
v_gene: TRBV6-1

CDR3aa: ASSLSGASSYEQY
j_gene: TRBJ2-7
v_gene: TRBV7-3

CDR3aa: ASSIVTGVGEQF
j_gene: TRBJ2-1
v_gene: TRBV19

CDR3aa: ASSLVGFSDTEAF
j_gene: TRBJ1-1
v_gene: TRBV5-6

CDR3aa: ASRDRVATEAF
j_gene: TRBJ1-1
v_gene: TRBV25-1

CDR3aa: ASSLEGGRDTQY
j_gene: TRBJ2-3
v_gene: TRBV5-1

CDR3aa: ASSFGGVGPTYEQY
j_gene: TRBJ2-7
v_gene: TRBV7-9

CDR3aa: ASSLPSGLNTGELF
j_gene: TRBJ2-2
v_gene: TRBV27

CDR3aa: ASSWSLARTLVWTQY
j_gene: TRBJ2-5
v_gene: TRBV5-4

CDR3aa: AWSGGQGGNTGELF
j_gene: TRBJ2-2
v_gene: TRBV30

CDR3aa: ASSRITSGFTDTQY
j_gene: TRBJ2-3
v_gene: TRBV19

CDR3aa: ASSARDRDYEQY
j_gene: TRBJ2-7
v_gene: TRBV2

CDR3aa: SSSFPVLNTEAF
j_gene: TRBJ1-1
v_gene: TRBV7-9

CDR3aa: ASSPAGVGNYGYT
j_gene: TRBJ1-2
v_gene: TRBV28

CDR3aa: ASSPSGSLDTQY
j_gene: TRBJ2-3
v_gene: TRBV9

CDR3aa: ASSTNRVAEAF
j_gene: TRBJ1-1
v_gene: TRBV19

CDR3aa: ASSVGLAENTGELF
j_gene: TRBJ2-2
v_gene: TRBV9

CDR3aa: ASSQDLGTSGRGEQF
j_gene: TRBJ2-1
v_gene: TRBV4-3

CDR3aa: SVGGQGAMRNTEAF
j_gene: TRBJ1-1
v_gene: TRBV29-1

CDR3aa: SVVNGPGREQY
j_gene: TRBJ2-7
v_gene: TRBV29-1

CDR3aa: ASSYKQGNTGELF
j_gene: TRBJ2-2
v_gene: TRBV27

CDR3aa: ATSNDRGPIRQY
j_gene: TRBJ2-7
v_gene: TRBV15

CDR3aa: ASSPGQGQETQY
j_gene: TRBJ2-5
v_gene: TRBV23-1

CDR3aa: ASTDTGTRAYNEQF
j_gene: TRBJ2-1
v_gene: TRBV2

CDR3aa: ASSSRGGANEKLF
j_gene: TRBJ1-4
v_gene: TRBV7-9

CDR3aa: ASNQGTYEQY
j_gene: TRBJ2-7
v_gene: TRBV5-1

CDR3aa: ASSPSGTAGNTIY
j_gene: TRBJ1-3
v_gene: TRBV18

CDR3aa: SVVGGSYEQY
j_gene: TRBJ2-7
v_gene: TRBV29-1

CDR3aa: ASSSDRGPQPQH
j_gene: TRBJ1-5
v_gene: TRBV6-1

CDR3aa: ASSITGQEPNTEAF
j_gene: TRBJ1-1
v_gene: TRBV19

CDR3aa: SVTGLLGNTIY
j_gene: TRBJ1-3
v_gene: TRBV29-1

CDR3aa: ASSHFPGDPYEQY
j_gene: TRBJ2-7
v_gene: TRBV4-3

CDR3aa: ASSPEQAGYGYT
j_gene: TRBJ1-2
v_gene: TRBV18